The rows below give T cell receptor beta chains drawn from one sample of a study of graft-versus-host responses after intestinal transplantation. TCRdb's copy holds only in-frame clones and misses some; the assay was immunoSEQ multiplex PCR. The repertoire holds fewer than 95,000 clones, roughly 93% seen once, with 0.45% to 0.6% in the top ten. Antigens for these TCRs are unknown. The sequencing here drew on unstimulated CD8+ T cells sorted from spleen or lymph node cells, taken before intestinal transplant. The receptors come from a human donor who received an intestinal transplant. Both conserved end residues are trimmed from each CDR3. The D gene is left open where the match is weak.

v_gene	j_gene	d_gene	len	CDR3aa
TRBV29-1	TRBJ1-2	.	16	SVFGNTGNEGSLYGYT
TRBV30	TRBJ1-6	.	13	AWSEGDLWNSPLH
TRBV29-1	TRBJ1-1	TRBD1	11	SVSTGGWAEAF
TRBV5-6	TRBJ2-7	.	12	ASSLGGRAYEQY
TRBV4-2	TRBJ1-6	.	13	ASSQSLSGNSPLH
TRBV13	TRBJ1-2	.	11	ASSLQDDLGYT
TRBV2	TRBJ2-7	.	13	ASSASGISFHEQY
TRBV4-1	TRBJ2-7	.	12	ASSQDRDSYEQY
TRBV9	TRBJ1-2	TRBD1	12	ASGGTGGAGGYT
TRBV19	TRBJ1-4	TRBD1	16	ASSIPQARDSFNEKLF
TRBV6-5	TRBJ2-7	TRBD1	14	ASSYSGQGAYYEQY
TRBV5-8	TRBJ1-1	.	8	TEGNTEAF
TRBV4-1	TRBJ1-5	.	13	ASSLGGGPNQPQH
TRBV19	TRBJ1-1	.	12	ASRPGGWNTEAF
TRBV27	TRBJ2-6	TRBD1	13	ASRTGSSGANVLT
TRBV10-3	TRBJ2-7	TRBD2	12	AISESAGGGEQY
TRBV20-1	TRBJ2-3	.	9	SARDYDTQY
TRBV7-8	TRBJ2-1	TRBD2	15	ASSPWTSVSAGDEQF
TRBV27	TRBJ2-2	.	12	ASSFGTFTGELF
TRBV7-6	TRBJ2-1	.	11	ASNVKRSGEQF
TRBV5-6	TRBJ2-7	.	11	ASSLGSSYEQY
TRBV28	TRBJ1-5	TRBD1	15	ASSLFAATGIDQPQH
TRBV28	TRBJ2-7	TRBD2	11	ASSLAGGNEQY
TRBV27	TRBJ2-7	TRBD1	13	ASSSRQGVIYEQY
TRBV5-8	TRBJ1-1	.	14	ASSLDRVSAGTEAF
TRBV27	TRBJ2-7	TRBD2	10	ASSFGGAEQY
TRBV7-6	TRBJ1-1	TRBD1	12	ASSLEAGGTEAF
TRBV27	TRBJ1-5	TRBD1	15	ASTPTGGRYSNQPQH
TRBV7-6	TRBJ2-5	.	13	ASSLVPGRSETQY
TRBV6-1	TRBJ2-7	.	13	ASSAGEGSSYEQY
TRBV11-2	TRBJ2-7	.	12	ASSLTGPYYEQY
TRBV4-1	TRBJ2-1	TRBD2	15	ASSQDRTSGGYNEQF
TRBV25-1	TRBJ2-1	TRBD2	14	ASSGNPGLEYNEQF
TRBV6-1	TRBJ1-3	.	12	ASSEIRAGNTIY
TRBV28	TRBJ2-1	.	14	ASSQSTGWVNNEQF
TRBV23-1	TRBJ2-1	TRBD1	12	ASRTNRQGNEQF
TRBV7-9	TRBJ1-5	.	14	ASSPDPGHSNQPQH
TRBV19	TRBJ2-3	TRBD2	16	ASSILTRTSTSTDTQY
TRBV19	TRBJ2-7	.	13	ASSISQGSSYEQY
TRBV29-1	TRBJ2-1	TRBD2	16	SVAGTSGPPHVLDEQF
TRBV10-2	TRBJ2-3	TRBD2	14	ASSESGLAGGDTQY
TRBV7-3	TRBJ2-3	TRBD1	13	ASSPGTGRADTQY
TRBV7-9	TRBJ2-5	TRBD1	13	ASSLAIGGKETQY
TRBV7-3	TRBJ2-1	.	14	ASSLGVGRGYNEQF
TRBV6-5	TRBJ2-3	.	12	ASSYLSGTDTQY
TRBV4-1	TRBJ1-5	.	12	ASSHVGGNPPQH
TRBV6-1	TRBJ1-2	.	12	ASSVMGTTYGYT
TRBV4-2	TRBJ2-7	.	14	ASSQGIPTGFYEQY
TRBV7-9	TRBJ2-3	TRBD2	13	ASNGLAGFTDTQY